The 13 T cell receptor beta chains below were found in one sample sequenced in a study of cytomegalovirus exposure and HLA in healthy donors. The PCR contained 60 Vbeta and 13 Jbeta primers. The assay was immunoSEQ multiplex PCR, and TCRdb's table has in-frame clones only and misses some. Of about 180,000 clones listed, roughly 80% were seen once; the top ten hold 1.2% to 1.5%. The sample comprised PBMCs. Receptors originate from a girl under 18 in good health and CMV-seropositive.

This clone has a single count. The V and J genes are TRBV19 and TRBJ2-2; maybe TRBD2 (5 bases). V lost 3 bases to trimming and J lost 6 bases, with 17 bases between them. Germline loops: CDR1 LNHDA, CDR2 SQIVND (reference sequence). The CDR3 loop spans 16 amino acids. CDR3 bases: TGTGCCAGTAGTATTGGAAGGTCGGGGATTGCCGGGGAGCTGTTTTTT. Encoded protein: CASSIGRSGIAGELFF.

This clone was seen once. The conserved phenylalanine or tryptophan normally closing the CDR3 is absent here, so this likely arose from a read error. The DNA is left out, because the CDR3 cannot be placed on it with certainty; the CDR3 is given as TCRdb lists it. The chain recombines TRBV2 with TRBJ1-1; the tabulated D call, TRBD1, remains unverified against the DNA. Germline V gives CDR1 SNHLY, CDR2 FYNNEI. Termini included, the CDR3 measures 10 amino acids. CDR3 amino acids: CAQHEGAAPG.

This sequence joins TRBV7-3 and TRBJ2-1, with D perhaps TRBD2 (5 bases). There are 15 residues in the CDR3. CDR1 and CDR2 (germline): SGHTA, FQGTGA. V was cut by 4 bases and J by 9 bases, with 19 bases left in between. CDR3 in amino acids: CASSSTEEGGSEQFF. The CDR3 region has the DNA TGTGCCAGCAGCTCCACTGAGGAAGGAGGTAGTGAGCAGTTCTTC.

The rearrangement joins TRBV7-9 to TRBJ2-7; 9 bases agree with TRBD1. Germline CDR1 is SEHNR and CDR2 is FQNEAQ (reference sequence). V trimming: 4 bases; J trimming: 5 bases; junction bases outside the gene matches: 9. The CDR3 is 15 residues long. The CDR3 bases are TGTGCCAGCAGCTACACAGGGGGCCCCGGGGACGAGCAGTACTTC. Translated: CASSYTGGPGDEQYF.

The chain joins TRBV10-3 to TRBJ2-7; TRBD2 is a possible D gene (6 bases). Trimming removed 10 bases from V and 3 bases from J, with 16 bases in between. Germline CDR1 ENHRY, CDR2 SYGVKD. This CDR3 has 13 residues. In DNA form, the CDR3 reads TGTGCCACCACTAAGGGACTTCTCTACGAGCAGTACTTC. It encodes CATTKGLLYEQYF.

This clone occurred once. V usage is TRBV5-5 and J usage is TRBJ2-7; 8 nucleotides match TRBD2. Germline V CDR1 and CDR2: SGHKS, YYEKEE (reference sequence). V shed 4 bases and J 0 bases; nucleotides not matched to a gene: 6. The CDR3 length is 15 residues. CDR3 region: CASSTVAGSSYEQYF. The DNA of the CDR3 is TGTGCCAGCAGCACAGTAGCGGGGAGCTCCTACGAGCAGTACTTC.

The CDR3 protein is CASSAHRGEQFF. CDR3 DNA: TGTGCCAGCAGCGCCCACAGGGGTGAGCAGTTCTTC. This chain links TRBV5-4 with TRBJ2-1; 7 bases are a match to TRBD1. This CDR3 region has 12 residues. Germline CDR1 and CDR2: SGHNT and YYREEE (reference sequence). The ends lost 4 bases at V and 9 bases at J; junction bases unmatched: 4.

This clone has just one count. The chain joins TRBV6-1 to TRBJ2-3; D unresolved. The germline V gene encodes CDR1 MNHNS and CDR2 SASEGT. The CDR3 runs to 12 residues. V was trimmed by 5 bases and J by 2 bases, leaving 5 bases between them. The CDR3 nucleotides are TGTGCCAGCAGTCCCTACACAGATACGCAGTATTTT. It encodes CASSPYTDTQYF.

The sample holds one count of this clone. V gene TRBV9 combines with J gene TRBJ2-3; 9 bases fit TRBD1. With 4 bases clipped from V and 1 base from J, the junction kept 7 bases outside the gene matches. The CDR3 extends over 16 amino acids. Germline V gene lookup returns CDR1 SGDLS and CDR2 YYNGEE. This CDR3 is CASSLDWTGGTDTQYF. CDR3 nucleotide sequence: TGTGCCAGCAGCCTCGATTGGACAGGGGGCACAGATACGCAGTATTTT.

The V and J genes are TRBV6-1 and TRBJ2-5; tentative D call: TRBD1 (5 bases). V dropped 1 base and J dropped 3 bases, with 9 bases sitting between them. Germline V gene data show CDR1 as MNHNS and CDR2 as SASEGT. The CDR3 consists of 14 residues. Written as DNA, the CDR3 is TGTGCCAGCAGTGAAGGGACATTAAAAGAGACCCAGTACTTC. Translation: CASSEGTLKETQYF.

The V gene is TRBV2, the J gene TRBJ2-2; 14 nucleotides match TRBD2. The CDR3 totals 17 residues. V lost 4 bases and J lost 0; bases outside the gene matches: 1. Germline values: CDR1 SNHLY, CDR2 FYNNEI. CDR3 bases: TGTGCCAGCAGTGGACTAGCGGGAGGGCCGAACACCGGGGAGCTGTTTTTT. The encoded protein is CASSGLAGGPNTGELFF.

This clone has a handful of counts. This chain joins TRBV7-2 and TRBJ2-7, with TRBD1 identical over 12 bases. CDR1 and CDR2 (germline): SGHTA, FQGNSA. The CDR3 consists of 15 residues. V lost 5 bases to trimming and J lost 4 bases; unmatched junction nucleotides: 6. This CDR3 is CASSRTGQGAYEQYF. The CDR3 bases are TGTGCCAGCAGCCGTACGGGACAGGGGGCGTACGAGCAGTACTTC.

CDR3 DNA sequence: TGTGCCAGCAGCCGCGGCCAGCGAAAGTACAATGAGCAGTTCTTC. Its translation is CASSRGQRKYNEQFF. V and J are TRBV6-5 and TRBJ2-1; D unresolved. The CDR3 sequence is 15 residues long. Trimming took off 6 bases at V and 4 bases at J, with 16 bases between the two ends. Per germline, CDR1 MNHEY and CDR2 SVGAGI.